The 17 T cell receptor beta chains below were found in one sample sequenced in a study of blood T cell repertoires in COVID-19. Method: immunoSEQ multiplex PCR; TCRdb's copy keeps in-frame clones and lacks some. The sample lists 130,000 to 150,000 clones; 80% to 90% were seen once. Sequencing input: peripheral blood. These receptors originate from an older woman with active COVID-19.

The rearrangement joins TRBV28 to TRBJ2-5, with 7 bases identical to TRBD2. V was clipped by 2 bases and J by 5 bases; unmatched bases: 11. The CDR3 covers 16 residues. Germline-derived CDR1 and CDR2 are MDHEN and SYDVKM. DNA of the CDR3: TGTGCCAGCAGTTTAGCGGGGGACGGACTGCGGGAGACCCAGTACTTC. Its translation: CASSLAGDGLRETQYF.

The genes are TRBV6-1 and TRBJ2-7, with 7 positions matching TRBD1. Germline values: CDR1 MNHNS, CDR2 SASEGT. Trimming took 3 bases from V and 5 from J; bases not matched to a gene: 4. This CDR3 region has 13 residues. The chain's CDR3 is CASSERQGNEQYF. DNA for the CDR3: TGTGCCAGCAGTGAGCGACAGGGAAACGAGCAGTACTTC.

The J gene is TRBJ2-3, the V gene TRBV10-3, with 7 nucleotides matching TRBD2. Germline values: CDR1 ENHRY, CDR2 SYGVKD. The CDR3 contains 12 residues. V shed 7 bases, J shed 9 bases, and the junction held 7 bases outside the gene matches. The CDR3 sequence is CAITGVGGTQYF. CDR3 nucleotides: TGTGCCATCACGGGTGTGGGAGGGACGCAGTATTTT.

This clone is a singleton in its sample. The chain uses TRBV19 and TRBJ2-2; D is unresolved. This CDR3 comprises 16 residues. Trimming removed 3 bases from V and 4 bases from J, with 15 bases in between. The V gene's germline CDR1 is LNHDA and CDR2 SQIVND (reference sequence). In DNA form, the CDR3 reads TGTGCCAGTAGTATCCCCTCGCGATGGAGCACCGGGGAGCTGTTTTTT. Protein sequence: CASSIPSRWSTGELFF.

The rearrangement uses TRBV28 and TRBJ1-1; 8 bases align to TRBD1. The V segment lost 1 base and the J segment 5 bases; nucleotides outside the gene matches: 9. Germline-derived CDR1 and CDR2 are MDHEN and SYDVKM. There are 16 residues in the CDR3. The CDR3 coding sequence is TGTGCCAGCAGTTTATCTCAGGGGGCTGGTTTGACTGAAGCTTTCTTT. It codes for CASSLSQGAGLTEAFF.

The chain combines TRBV19 with TRBJ1-2; perhaps TRBD1 as D (5 bases). Trimming took off 6 bases at V and 3 bases at J, with 11 bases between the two ends. This CDR3 region has 13 residues. Looked up from germline, CDR1 is LNHDA and CDR2 is SQIVND (reference sequence). The CDR3 spells CASRARGDYGYTF. The DNA for the CDR3 is TGTGCCAGTAGGGCCCGGGGGGACTATGGCTACACCTTC.

This sequence joins TRBV27 and TRBJ1-1; 10 nucleotides line up with TRBD1. The length of the CDR3 is 13 residues. V dropped 4 bases and J dropped 10; count of bases not matched to a gene: 6. Germline V gives CDR1 MNHEY, CDR2 SMNVEV (reference sequence). CDR3 region: CASSSFDRGRAFF. For the CDR3, the DNA is TGTGCCAGCAGTTCATTCGACAGGGGGCGAGCTTTCTTT.

As DNA, the CDR3 is TGTGCCAGCAGCCCCCGACTAGCGGCACAAGAGACCCAGTACTTC. The encoded protein is CASSPRLAAQETQYF. The chain couples TRBV5-4 to TRBJ2-5; 9 positions match TRBD2. Germline CDR1 is SGHNT and CDR2 is YYREEE (reference sequence). V lost 4 bases and J lost 2; bases outside the gene matches: 6. CDR3 length: 15 amino acids. Using reference TRBV5-4 and TRBJ2-5 for the parts outside the CDR3, the full variable domain is ETGVTQSPTHLIKTRGQQVTLRCSSQSGHNTVSWYQQALGQGPQFIFQYYREEENGRGNFPPRFSGLQFPNYSSELNVNALELDDSALYLCASSPRLAAQETQYFGPGTRLLVL.

This rearrangement joins TRBV6-6 to TRBJ2-2, with D unresolved. CDR1 and CDR2 from the germline V gene are MNHNY and SVGAGI (reference sequence). Trimming took off 0 bases at V and 6 bases at J, with 14 bases between the two ends. This CDR3 has 16 residues. The DNA of the CDR3 is TGTGCCAGCAGTTACTCTCTAGTGAGAGTGGCCGGGGAGCTGTTTTTT. Translation: CASSYSLVRVAGELFF.

The V call is TRBV4-3, the J call TRBJ2-1, with TRBD2 as a possible D gene (6 bases). The CDR3 consists of 16 residues. Trimming left V 1 base short and J 6 bases short, with 16 bases between. Germline V gives CDR1 LGHNA, CDR2 YSLEER. CDR3 region: CASSQGALLASNEQFF. The CDR3 nucleotides are TGCGCCAGCAGCCAAGGGGCGCTTCTAGCGAGCAATGAGCAGTTCTTC.

The CDR3 bases are TGTGCCAGCAGTTACGCGGGACCCACAGATACGCAGTATTTT. It translates to CASSYAGPTDTQYF. This rearrangement joins TRBV6-6 to TRBJ2-3; possible D gene TRBD2, 6 bases. Trimming took 2 bases from V and 2 from J, leaving 8 bases between them. The CDR3 runs 14 residues. Germline-derived CDR1 and CDR2 are MNHNY and SVGAGI (reference sequence).

This chain joins TRBV7-2 and TRBJ2-3; 9 nucleotides agree with TRBD2. The germline gives CDR1 SGHTA, CDR2 FQGNSA. Trimming at V came to 4 bases and at J to 6 bases, leaving 14 bases not matched to a gene. The CDR3 has 17 amino acids. This CDR3 reads CASSSYPTREGRDTQYF. Written as DNA, the CDR3 is TGTGCCAGCAGCTCCTACCCCACGCGGGAGGGGAGGGATACGCAGTATTTT. Full variable domain (rest looked up from reference TRBV7-2 and TRBJ2-3): GAGVSQSPSNKVTEKGKDVELRCDPISGHTALYWYRQSLGQGLEFLIYFQGNSAPDKSGLPSDRFSAERTGGSVSTLTIQRTQQEDSAVYLCASSSYPTREGRDTQYFGPGTRLTVL.

The chain uses TRBV5-4 and TRBJ2-7; 7 nucleotides line up with TRBD2. Germline V gene data show CDR1 as SGHNT and CDR2 as YYREEE (reference sequence). V trimming: 4 bases; J trimming: 5 bases; junction bases outside the gene matches: 12. This CDR3 is 15 amino acids long. This chain's CDR3 is CASSRTGGSFHEQYF. The CDR3 bases are TGTGCCAGCAGCCGTACGGGGGGTTCGTTCCACGAGCAGTACTTC.

The chain recombines TRBV5-4 with TRBJ2-1; 7 positions match TRBD1. J was trimmed by 15 bases and V by 4 bases; bases with no gene match: 13. CDR1 is SGHNT and CDR2 is YYREEE in the germline V gene (reference sequence). The CDR3 contains 13 residues. The CDR3 region has the DNA TGTGCCAGCAGCAAGGGACAGAGCGAGGGGCGGTTCTTC. This translates into CASSKGQSEGRFF.

This chain connects TRBV25-1 to TRBJ1-3; 8 bases fit TRBD1. Per the germline V gene, CDR1 is MGHDK and CDR2 is SYGVNS. This CDR3 contains 16 residues. With V trimmed by 6 bases and J by 0 bases, 7 bases remained unmatched. CDR3 loop: CASRTDRGLSGNTIYF. In DNA, the CDR3 is TGTGCCAGCAGGACAGACAGGGGCCTCTCTGGAAACACCATATATTTT.

CDR3 sequence: CASSSDGLAGTNTGELFF. In nucleotides, the CDR3 is TGTGCCAGCAGCTCCGACGGACTAGCGGGAACCAACACCGGGGAGCTGTTTTTT. This rearrangement joins TRBV7-3 to TRBJ2-2, with TRBD2 matching over 12 bases. The V gene's germline CDR1 is SGHTA and CDR2 FQGTGA. The CDR3 is 18 residues long. V dropped 4 bases and J dropped 2; count of bases not matched to a gene: 8.

This clone was seen once. V gene TRBV5-1 combines with J gene TRBJ1-2, with D perhaps TRBD1 (5 bases). Between the trimmed V and J ends, which lost 1 base and 2 bases, there was a span of 6 bases. CDR1 and CDR2 (germline): SGHRS, YFSETQ. The CDR3 loop spans 13 amino acids. The CDR3 nucleotides are TGCGCCAGCAGCTTGAGGGGAAACTATGGCTACACCTTC. It specifies CASSLRGNYGYTF.